A selection of T cell receptor beta chains follows, all from one sample in a study of technical replicates of blood from a few donors. Some clones are missing from TCRdb's copy, which holds only in-frame ones; the method was immunoSEQ multiplex PCR. The sample comprises approximately 81,000 clones, about 81% of which are singletons, and about 4% rests with the top ten. The sample was PBMCs. The receptor set was obtained from a human donor in good health. Some clones in this sample may be carry-over from other donors' samples. Both conserved end residues are part of each CDR3. A D gene is named only where the DNA matches it firmly. Size is omitted from some rows. Given values are once, few, many or a class for expanded clones.

v_call,j_call,clone_size,d_call,cdr3_aa,cdr3_nt
TRBV2,TRBJ1-6,-,TRBD1,CASSVPGQGASYNSPLHF,TGTGCCAGCAGTGTACCGGGACAGGGGGCGTCCTATAATTCACCCCTCCACTTT
TRBV5-6,TRBJ1-6,-,TRBD1,CASSRRAGGNSPLHF,TGTGCCAGCAGCCGACGAGCAGGGGGTAATTCACCCCTCCACTTT
TRBV7-9,TRBJ1-4,-,TRBD1,CASSGTGGRANEKLFF,TGTGCCAGCAGCGGAACAGGGGGTAGAGCTAATGAAAAACTGTTTTTT
TRBV5-1,TRBJ1-2,once,TRBD1,CASSEGGRGRGYTF,TGCGCCAGCAGCGAAGGGGGCAGGGGGCGAGGCTACACCTTC
TRBV5-4,TRBJ1-1,-,TRBD1,CASSYRDRRYITEAFF,TGTGCCAGCAGCTACCGGGACAGGAGATATATCACTGAAGCTTTCTTT
TRBV18,TRBJ1-3,-,-,CASSPQQGFGNTIYF,TGTGCCAGCTCACCCCAACAGGGTTTTGGAAACACCATATATTTT
TRBV6-5,TRBJ2-3,once,-,CASSYSLTDTQYF,TGTGCCAGCAGTTACTCACTCACAGATACGCAGTATTTT
TRBV14,TRBJ2-7,-,-,CASSRSPGPGSHEQYF,TGTGCCAGCAGCCGCTCCCCTGGGCCTGGGTCCCACGAGCAGTACTTC
TRBV5-1,TRBJ1-2,few,TRBD1,CASSSDRGQGGYTF,TGCGCCAGCAGCTCCGACAGGGGACAAGGTGGCTACACCTTC
TRBV6-9,TRBJ2-7,-,TRBD1,CASSYSGTGIYEQYF,TGTGCCAGCAGTTATTCCGGGACAGGGATCTACGAGCAGTACTTC
TRBV20-1,TRBJ1-1,-,-,CSARDGRGAFF,TGCAGTGCTAGAGATGGAAGGGGAGCTTTCTTT
TRBV19,TRBJ2-1,-,TRBD2,CASSLLAGDLGEQFF,TGTGCCAGTAGTCTTCTAGCGGGGGACTTGGGTGAGCAGTTCTTC
TRBV19,TRBJ2-7,-,-,CASSTFAGVSEQYF,TGTGCCAGTAGTACCTTCGCAGGGGTTAGCGAGCAGTACTTC
TRBV19,TRBJ2-6,-,TRBD1,CASTTTAGGLLSGANVLTF,TGTGCCAGTACCACCACTGCAGGGGGTCTCCTCTCTGGGGCCAACGTCCTGACTTTC
TRBV7-3,TRBJ2-1,-,-,CASSARDTYNEQFF,TGTGCCAGCAGCGCCCGGGACACCTACAATGAGCAGTTCTTC
TRBV18,TRBJ2-5,-,-,CASSPGRVQETQYF,TGTGCCAGCTCACCTGGTCGGGTACAAGAGACCCAGTACTTC
TRBV6-1,TRBJ2-5,-,-,CASSGGWAGLETQYF,TGTGCCAGCAGTGGGGGCTGGGCTGGGTTAGAGACCCAGTACTTC
TRBV6-1,TRBJ2-7,once,-,CASTPLGEDEQYF,TGTGCCAGCACCCCCCTGGGTGAGGACGAGCAGTACTTC
TRBV6-5,TRBJ1-2,-,-,CASSSGVNYGYTF,TGTGCCAGCAGTTCAGGGGTCAACTATGGCTACACCTTC
TRBV9,TRBJ2-7,-,TRBD2,CASSGGLAGIYEQYF,TGTGCCAGCAGCGGGGGACTAGCGGGGATTTACGAGCAGTACTTC
TRBV11-2,TRBJ2-7,-,-,CASTSRQEPSYEQYF,TGTGCCAGCACCTCTCGGCAGGAACCTTCCTACGAGCAGTACTTC
TRBV9,TRBJ2-7,-,TRBD2,CASSAGLAMGNYEQYF,TGTGCCAGCAGCGCGGGACTAGCGATGGGGAACTACGAGCAGTACTTC
TRBV29-1,TRBJ1-4,-,TRBD1,CSAYFGQANEKLFF,TGCAGCGCCTACTTCGGACAGGCTAATGAAAAACTGTTTTTT
TRBV18,TRBJ2-7,-,TRBD2,CASSAGLAAIYEQYF,TGTGCCAGCTCAGCGGGACTAGCGGCGATATACGAGCAGTACTTC
TRBV9,TRBJ2-2,-,-,CASSVARRTGELFF,TGTGCCAGCAGCGTAGCTAGAAGGACCGGGGAGCTGTTTTTT
TRBV23-1,TRBJ2-2,once,TRBD2,CASSHPRTSGRNVGELFF,TGCGCCAGCAGTCACCCGAGGACTAGCGGGAGGAATGTCGGGGAGCTGTTTTTT
TRBV19,TRBJ1-1,-,-,CASSIKDLPNTEAFF,TGTGCCAGTAGTATAAAGGACTTACCGAACACTGAAGCTTTCTTT
TRBV5-1,TRBJ2-2,-,TRBD2,CASRTSGGVIGELFF,TGCGCCAGCAGAACTAGCGGGGGGGTCATCGGGGAGCTGTTTTTT
TRBV30,TRBJ2-5,few,TRBD1,CAWSIPGQEETQYF,TGTGCCTGGAGTATCCCAGGACAGGAGGAGACCCAGTACTTC
TRBV30,TRBJ1-5,many,-,CAWSKWQGDQPQHF,TGTGCCTGGAGTAAATGGCAGGGTGATCAGCCCCAGCATTTT
TRBV30,TRBJ1-2,-,TRBD1,CAWDPDRGYGYTF,TGTGCCTGGGACCCGGACAGGGGATATGGCTACACCTTC
TRBV10-3,TRBJ2-7,-,TRBD2,CATGSGRVEQYF,TGTGCCACTGGCAGCGGGAGAGTGGAGCAGTACTTC
TRBV6-1,TRBJ2-7,once,TRBD2,CASSEYGGGYEQYF,TGTGCCAGCAGTGAGTACGGGGGAGGGTACGAGCAGTACTTC
TRBV12-5,TRBJ1-1,-,-,CASGLGLGRGGTEAFF,TGTGCTAGTGGTTTGGGTTTGGGGCGAGGTGGCACTGAAGCTTTCTTT
TRBV4-1,TRBJ2-1,-,TRBD2,CASSQARSGGGNEQFF,TGCGCCAGCAGCCAAGCCCGCTCGGGGGGAGGCAATGAGCAGTTCTTC
TRBV6-5,TRBJ2-7,-,-,CASSLHDRPGEQYF,TGTGCCAGCAGCCTACATGACAGGCCGGGAGAGCAGTACTTC
TRBV21-1,TRBJ2-7,once,-,CASSRRSRGPEQYF,TGTGCCAGCAGCCGACGCTCCAGGGGCCCCGAGCAGTACTTC
TRBV27,TRBJ2-5,-,TRBD1,CASSYLTGTAQETQYF,TGTGCCAGCAGTTACCTGACGGGGACAGCCCAAGAGACCCAGTACTTC
TRBV27,TRBJ2-7,-,-,CASRSLYEQYF,TGTGCCAGCAGAAGCCTCTACGAGCAGTACTTC
TRBV4-1,TRBJ1-5,-,TRBD1,CASSQEVGTGFNQPQHF,TGCGCCAGCAGCCAAGAAGTTGGGACAGGGTTCAATCAGCCCCAGCATTTT
TRBV19,TRBJ2-3,-,-,CASSSPGGRIVTQYF,TGTGCCAGTAGTTCCCCAGGGGGGCGCATCGTTACGCAGTATTTT
TRBV29-1,TRBJ2-2,-,TRBD2,CSVAGLAGIGELFF,TGCAGCGTTGCGGGACTAGCGGGGATCGGGGAGCTGTTTTTT
TRBV6-1,TRBJ1-2,few,TRBD1,CASGQGRENYGYTF,TGTGCCAGCGGACAGGGGAGAGAGAACTATGGCTACACCTTC
TRBV15,TRBJ2-7,-,-,CATSRDLRSYEQYF,TGTGCCACCAGCAGAGATTTGCGTAGCTACGAGCAGTACTTC
TRBV2,TRBJ2-3,-,TRBD2,CASRLTKTSGSTDTQYF,TGTGCCAGCAGGCTAACTAAGACTAGCGGGAGCACAGATACGCAGTATTTT
TRBV6-1,TRBJ1-5,-,-,CASSDLDSPSQPQHF,TGTGCCAGCAGTGATTTGGACTCCCCCAGTCAGCCCCAGCATTTT
TRBV6-5,TRBJ1-5,-,-,CASSSNRRQPQHF,TGTGCCAGCAGCTCAAACAGGCGTCAGCCCCAGCATTTT
TRBV7-9,TRBJ2-1,-,-,CASSQQGGNEQFF,TGTGCCAGCAGCCAACAGGGGGGGAATGAGCAGTTCTTC